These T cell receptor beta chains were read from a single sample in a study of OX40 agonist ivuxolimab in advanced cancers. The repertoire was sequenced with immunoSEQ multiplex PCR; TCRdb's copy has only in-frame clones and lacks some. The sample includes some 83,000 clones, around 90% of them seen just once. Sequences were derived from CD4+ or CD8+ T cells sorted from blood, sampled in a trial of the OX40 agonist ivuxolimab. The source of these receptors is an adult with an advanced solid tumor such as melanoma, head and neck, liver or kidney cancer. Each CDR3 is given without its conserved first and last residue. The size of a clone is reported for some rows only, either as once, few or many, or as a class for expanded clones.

ASSFLGSNQPQH	TRBV28	TRBJ1-5	.
ASSLEGQAIKPQH	TRBV7-8	TRBJ1-5	.
ASSGPGTGPYEQY	TRBV9	TRBJ2-7	.
ASSSTGEMT	TRBV6-6	TRBJ1-2	.
ASSRTAASNQPQH	TRBV4-3	TRBJ1-5	once
ASSLVGYQPQH	TRBV5-6	TRBJ1-5	.
AWSGLRGGGETQY	TRBV30	TRBJ2-5	.
ASSVGQGVSGYT	TRBV9	TRBJ1-2	once
ASRDYYTGELF	TRBV6-6	TRBJ2-2	.
ASGLPERGETQY	TRBV12-5	TRBJ2-5	.
ASSLFGAITDTQY	TRBV28	TRBJ2-3	.
ASSLGVGQPQH	TRBV11-1	TRBJ1-5	.
ASSPTSVNEQF	TRBV6-1	TRBJ2-1	once
ASTPGLTFNEQF	TRBV6-6	TRBJ2-1	once
ASIQQGPVNTEAF	TRBV19	TRBJ1-1	once
SASYGYT	TRBV20-1	TRBJ1-2	.